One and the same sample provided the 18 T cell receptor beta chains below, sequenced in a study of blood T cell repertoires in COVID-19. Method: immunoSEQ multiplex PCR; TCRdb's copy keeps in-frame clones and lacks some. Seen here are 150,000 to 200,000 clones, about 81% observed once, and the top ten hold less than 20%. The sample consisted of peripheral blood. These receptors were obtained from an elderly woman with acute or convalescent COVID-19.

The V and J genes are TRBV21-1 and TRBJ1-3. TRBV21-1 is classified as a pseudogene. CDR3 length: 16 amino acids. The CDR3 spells CASSRYSYETGNTIYF. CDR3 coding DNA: TGTGCCAGCAGCCGATACTCATACGAAACGGGAAACACCATATATTTT.

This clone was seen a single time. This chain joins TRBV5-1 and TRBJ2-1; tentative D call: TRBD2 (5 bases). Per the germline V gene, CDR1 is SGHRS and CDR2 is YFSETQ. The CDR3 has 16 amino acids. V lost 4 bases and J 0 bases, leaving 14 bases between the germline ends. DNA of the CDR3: TGCGCCAGCAGCCCGTCCCTAGGGAGCTCCTACAATGAGCAGTTCTTC. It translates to CASSPSLGSSYNEQFF.

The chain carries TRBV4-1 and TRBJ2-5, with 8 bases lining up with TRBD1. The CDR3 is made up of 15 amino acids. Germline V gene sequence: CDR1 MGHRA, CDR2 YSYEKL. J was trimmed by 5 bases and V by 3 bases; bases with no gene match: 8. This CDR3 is CASSQQDREWETQYF. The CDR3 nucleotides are TGCGCCAGCAGCCAGCAGGACAGGGAATGGGAGACCCAGTACTTC.

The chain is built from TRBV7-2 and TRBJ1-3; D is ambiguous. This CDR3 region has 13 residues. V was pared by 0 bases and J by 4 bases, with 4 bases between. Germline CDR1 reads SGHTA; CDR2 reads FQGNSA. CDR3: CASSLAGGNTIYF. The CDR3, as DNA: TGTGCCAGCAGCTTAGCTGGCGGAAACACCATATATTTT. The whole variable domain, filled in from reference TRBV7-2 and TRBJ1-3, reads GAGVSQSPSNKVTEKGKDVELRCDPISGHTALYWYRQSLGQGLEFLIYFQGNSAPDKSGLPSDRFSAERTGGSVSTLTIQRTQQEDSAVYLCASSLAGGNTIYFGEGSWLTVV.

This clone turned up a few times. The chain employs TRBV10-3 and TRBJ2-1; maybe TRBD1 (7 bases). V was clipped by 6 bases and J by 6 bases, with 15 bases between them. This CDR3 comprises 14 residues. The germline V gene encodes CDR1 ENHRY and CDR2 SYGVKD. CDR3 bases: TGTGCCATCAGACAGGGGCAGGAGGGCAATGAGCAGTTCTTC. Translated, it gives CAIRQGQEGNEQFF.

In DNA form, the CDR3 reads TGTGCCAGCAGCCCGATATTCGCCCGACAGGGGAGACCCTACGAGCAGTACTTC. Encoded protein: CASSPIFARQGRPYEQYF. The chain recombines TRBV14 with TRBJ2-7; the match to TRBD1 covers 8 bases. The CDR3 runs to 18 residues. The germline V gene encodes CDR1 SGHDN and CDR2 FVKESK. The V gene end was trimmed by 4 bases and the J gene end by 2 bases; junction bases not matched to a gene: 16.

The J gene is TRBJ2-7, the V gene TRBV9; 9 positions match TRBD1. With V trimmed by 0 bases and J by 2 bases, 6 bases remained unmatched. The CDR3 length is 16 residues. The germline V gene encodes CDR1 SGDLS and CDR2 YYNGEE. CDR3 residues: CASSVAPTGGTYEQYF. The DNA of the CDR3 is TGTGCCAGCAGCGTAGCTCCGACAGGGGGGACCTACGAGCAGTACTTC.

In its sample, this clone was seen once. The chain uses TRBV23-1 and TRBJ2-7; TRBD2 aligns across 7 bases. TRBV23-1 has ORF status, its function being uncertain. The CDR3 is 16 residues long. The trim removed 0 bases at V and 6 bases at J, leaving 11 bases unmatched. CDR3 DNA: TGCGCCAGCAGTCAATCGTTGGGGGGGGTTGAGTCCGAGCAGTACTTC. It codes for CASSQSLGGVESEQYF.

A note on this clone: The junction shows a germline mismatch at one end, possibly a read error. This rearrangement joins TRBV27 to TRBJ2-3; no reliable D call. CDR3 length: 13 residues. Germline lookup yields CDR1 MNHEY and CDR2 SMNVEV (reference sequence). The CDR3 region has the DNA TGTGCCAGCAGTTTCGTGTTCACAGATGCGCAGTATTTT. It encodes CASSFVFTDAQYF.

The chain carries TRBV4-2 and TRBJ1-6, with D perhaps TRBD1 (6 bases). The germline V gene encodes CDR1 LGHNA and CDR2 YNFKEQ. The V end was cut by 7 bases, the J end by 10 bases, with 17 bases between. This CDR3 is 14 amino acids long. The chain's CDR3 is CASKEGGFESPLHF. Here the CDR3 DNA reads TGTGCCAGCAAAGAAGGGGGTTTTGAGTCACCCCTCCACTTT.

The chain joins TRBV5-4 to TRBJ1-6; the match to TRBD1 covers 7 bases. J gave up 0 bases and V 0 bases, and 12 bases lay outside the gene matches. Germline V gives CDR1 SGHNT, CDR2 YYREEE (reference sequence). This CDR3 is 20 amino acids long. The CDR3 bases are TGTGCCAGCAGCTTGGCCCAAGGGACAGCTACGAGCTCCTATAATTCACCCCTCCACTTT. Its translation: CASSLAQGTATSSYNSPLHF. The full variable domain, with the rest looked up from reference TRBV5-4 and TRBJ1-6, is ETGVTQSPTHLIKTRGQQVTLRCSSQSGHNTVSWYQQALGQGPQFIFQYYREEENGRGNFPPRFSGLQFPNYSSELNVNALELDDSALYLCASSLAQGTATSSYNSPLHFGNGTRLTVT.

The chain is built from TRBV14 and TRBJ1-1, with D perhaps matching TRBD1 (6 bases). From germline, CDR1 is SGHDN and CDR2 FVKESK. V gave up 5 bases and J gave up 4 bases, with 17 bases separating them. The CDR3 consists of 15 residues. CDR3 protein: CASSVGDGRGTEAFF. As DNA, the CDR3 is TGTGCCAGCAGCGTAGGGGATGGCAGGGGCACTGAAGCTTTCTTT.

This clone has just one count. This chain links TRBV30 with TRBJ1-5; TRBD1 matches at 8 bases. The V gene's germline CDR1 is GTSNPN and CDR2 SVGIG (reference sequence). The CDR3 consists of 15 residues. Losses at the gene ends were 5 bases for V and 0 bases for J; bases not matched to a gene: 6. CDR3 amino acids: CAWGQGTSSNQPQHF. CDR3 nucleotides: TGTGCCTGGGGACAGGGCACATCTAGCAATCAGCCCCAGCATTTT. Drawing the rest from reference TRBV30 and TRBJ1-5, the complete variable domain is SQTIHQWPATLVQPVGSPLSLECTVEGTSNPNLYWYRQAAGRGLQLLFYSVGIGQISSEVPQNLSASRPQDRQFILSSKKLLLSDSGFYLCAWGQGTSSNQPQHFGDGTRLSIL.

CDR3 in DNA: TGTGCCAGCAGGGGGACTAGCGGGATCACCGGGGAGCTGTTTTTT. Translated: CASRGTSGITGELFF. The chain recombines TRBV6-5 with TRBJ2-2; 13 positions match TRBD2. This CDR3 has 15 residues. The junction had 2 bases not matched to a gene; V was cut back by 6 bases and J by 4 bases. Per the germline V gene, CDR1 is MNHEY and CDR2 is SVGAGI.

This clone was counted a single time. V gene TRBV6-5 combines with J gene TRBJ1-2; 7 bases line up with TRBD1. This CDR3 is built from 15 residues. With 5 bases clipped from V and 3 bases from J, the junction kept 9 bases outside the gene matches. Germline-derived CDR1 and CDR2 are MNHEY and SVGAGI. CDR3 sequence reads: CASSLLPGTDYGYTF. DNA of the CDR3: TGTGCCAGCAGTCTCCTCCCCGGGACAGACTATGGCTACACCTTC.

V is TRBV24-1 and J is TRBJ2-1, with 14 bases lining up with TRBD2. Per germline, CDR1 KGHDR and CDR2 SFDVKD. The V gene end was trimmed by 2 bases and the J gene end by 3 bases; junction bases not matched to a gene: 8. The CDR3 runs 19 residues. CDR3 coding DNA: TGTGCCACCAGTGATTCCGGGACTAGCGGGAGAGCTTTCTACAATGAGCAGTTCTTC. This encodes CATSDSGTSGRAFYNEQFF.

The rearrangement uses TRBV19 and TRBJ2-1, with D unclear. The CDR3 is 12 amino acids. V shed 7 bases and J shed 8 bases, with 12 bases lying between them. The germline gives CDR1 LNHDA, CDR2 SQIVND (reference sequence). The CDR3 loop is CASKYPRDEQFF. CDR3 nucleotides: TGTGCCAGTAAGTACCCCCGGGATGAGCAGTTCTTC.

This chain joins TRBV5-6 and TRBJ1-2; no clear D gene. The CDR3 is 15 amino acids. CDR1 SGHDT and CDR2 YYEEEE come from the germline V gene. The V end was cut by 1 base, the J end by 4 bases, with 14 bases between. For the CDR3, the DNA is TGTGCCAGCAGCTTGTCGGCTGGAGGACTCTATGGCTACACCTTC. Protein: CASSLSAGGLYGYTF.